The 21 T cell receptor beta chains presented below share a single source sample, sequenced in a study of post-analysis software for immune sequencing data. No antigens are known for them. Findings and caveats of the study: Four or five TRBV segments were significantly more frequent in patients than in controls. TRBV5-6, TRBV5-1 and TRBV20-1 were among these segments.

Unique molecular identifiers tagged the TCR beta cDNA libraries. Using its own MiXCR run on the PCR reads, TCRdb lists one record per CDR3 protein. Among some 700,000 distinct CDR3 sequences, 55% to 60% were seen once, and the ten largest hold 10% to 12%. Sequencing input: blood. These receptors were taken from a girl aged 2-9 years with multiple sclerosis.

The CDR3 DNA follows: TGTGCCAGCAGCCCCTCGATTGAGGAGCAGTTCTTC. This translates into CASSPSIEEQFF. This sequence joins TRBV7-8 and TRBJ2-1, with unresolved D. CDR3 length equals 12 residues. Germline assignment: CDR1 SGHVS and CDR2 FQNEAQ. Trimming took 5 bases from V and 10 from J, leaving 12 bases between them. Using reference TRBV7-8 and TRBJ2-1 for the parts outside the CDR3, the full variable domain is GAGVSQSPRYKVAKRGQDVALRCDPISGHVSLFWYQQALGQGPEFLTYFQNEAQLDKSGLPSDRFFAERPEGSVSTLKIQRTQQEDSAVYLCASSPSIEEQFFGPGTRLTVL.

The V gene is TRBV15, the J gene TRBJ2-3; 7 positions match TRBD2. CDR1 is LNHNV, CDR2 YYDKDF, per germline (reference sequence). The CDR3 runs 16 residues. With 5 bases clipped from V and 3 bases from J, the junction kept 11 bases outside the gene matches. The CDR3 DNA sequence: TGTGCCACCAGCGGATCAGAGCGGGGCCTTACAGATACGCAGTATTTT. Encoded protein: CATSGSERGLTDTQYF.

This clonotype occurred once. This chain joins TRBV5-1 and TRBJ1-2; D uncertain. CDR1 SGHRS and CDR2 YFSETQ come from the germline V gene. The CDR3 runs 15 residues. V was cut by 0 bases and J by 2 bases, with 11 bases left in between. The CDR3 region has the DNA TGCGCCAGCAGCTTGGGAGGAGAAACCAACTATGGCTACACCTTC. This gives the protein CASSLGGETNYGYTF.

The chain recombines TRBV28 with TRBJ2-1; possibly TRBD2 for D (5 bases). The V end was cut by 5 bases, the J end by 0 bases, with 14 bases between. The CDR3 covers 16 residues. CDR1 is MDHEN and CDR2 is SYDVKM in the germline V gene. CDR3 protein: CASSPVDLPSYNEQFF. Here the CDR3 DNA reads TGTGCCAGCAGTCCGGTGGACTTACCCTCCTACAATGAGCAGTTCTTC.

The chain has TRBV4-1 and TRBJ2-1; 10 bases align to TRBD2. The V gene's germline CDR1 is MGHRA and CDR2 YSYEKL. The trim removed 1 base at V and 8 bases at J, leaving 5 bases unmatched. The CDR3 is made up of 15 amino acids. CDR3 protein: CASSQGAGGLYEQFF. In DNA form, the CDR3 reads TGCGCCAGCAGCCAAGGAGCGGGAGGGCTCTATGAGCAGTTCTTC.

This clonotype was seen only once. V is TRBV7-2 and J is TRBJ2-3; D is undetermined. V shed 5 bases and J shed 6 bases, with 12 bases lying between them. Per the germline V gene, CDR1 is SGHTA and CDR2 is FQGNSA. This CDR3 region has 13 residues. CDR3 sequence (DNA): TGTGCCAGCAGCCTTCCCACCGGGGATACGCAGTATTTT. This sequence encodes CASSLPTGDTQYF.

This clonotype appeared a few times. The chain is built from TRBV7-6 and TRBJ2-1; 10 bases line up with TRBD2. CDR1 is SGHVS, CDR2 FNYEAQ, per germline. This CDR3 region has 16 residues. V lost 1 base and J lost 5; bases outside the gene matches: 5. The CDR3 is CASSLVLLAGDNEQFF. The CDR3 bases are TGTGCCAGCAGCTTAGTCCTGCTAGCGGGAGACAATGAGCAGTTCTTC.

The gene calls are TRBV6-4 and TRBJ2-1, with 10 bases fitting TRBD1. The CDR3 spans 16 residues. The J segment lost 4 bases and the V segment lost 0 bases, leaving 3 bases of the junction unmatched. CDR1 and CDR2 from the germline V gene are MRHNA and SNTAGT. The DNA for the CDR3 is TGTGCCAGCAGTGACTCCGGGACAGGGGATTACAATGAGCAGTTCTTC. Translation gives CASSDSGTGDYNEQFF.

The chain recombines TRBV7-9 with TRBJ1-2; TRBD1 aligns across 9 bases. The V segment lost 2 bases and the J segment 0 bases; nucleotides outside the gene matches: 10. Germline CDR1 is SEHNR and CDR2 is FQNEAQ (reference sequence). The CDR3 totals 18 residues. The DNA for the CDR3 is TGTGCCAGCAGCTTATTCCCCCAAGGACAGGGGCCTAACTATGGCTACACCTTC. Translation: CASSLFPQGQGPNYGYTF.

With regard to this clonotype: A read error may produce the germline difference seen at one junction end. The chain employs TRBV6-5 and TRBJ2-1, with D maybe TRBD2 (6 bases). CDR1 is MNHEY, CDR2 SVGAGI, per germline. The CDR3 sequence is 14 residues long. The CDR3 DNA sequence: TGTGCCGGCAGCGCCGGGAGACCCTACAATGAGCAGTTCTTC. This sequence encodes CAGSAGRPYNEQFF.

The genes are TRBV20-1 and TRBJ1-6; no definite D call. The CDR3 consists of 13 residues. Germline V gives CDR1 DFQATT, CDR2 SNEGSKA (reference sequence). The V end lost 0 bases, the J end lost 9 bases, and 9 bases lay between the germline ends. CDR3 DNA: TGCAGTGCTAGAGATCTAGGTAGTTCACCCCTCCACTTT. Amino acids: CSARDLGSSPLHF.

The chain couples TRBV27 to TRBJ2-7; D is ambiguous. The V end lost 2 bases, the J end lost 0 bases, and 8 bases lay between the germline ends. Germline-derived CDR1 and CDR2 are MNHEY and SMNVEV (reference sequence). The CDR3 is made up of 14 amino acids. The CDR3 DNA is TGTGCCAGCAGTTTAACAGAGAGCTCCTACGAGCAGTACTTC. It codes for CASSLTESSYEQYF.

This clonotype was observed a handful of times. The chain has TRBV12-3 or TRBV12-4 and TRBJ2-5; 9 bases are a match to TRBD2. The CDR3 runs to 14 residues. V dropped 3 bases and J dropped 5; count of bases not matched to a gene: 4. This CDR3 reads CASSFSGRIETQYF. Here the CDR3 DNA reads TGTGCCAGCAGTTTTAGCGGGAGAATTGAGACCCAGTACTTC.

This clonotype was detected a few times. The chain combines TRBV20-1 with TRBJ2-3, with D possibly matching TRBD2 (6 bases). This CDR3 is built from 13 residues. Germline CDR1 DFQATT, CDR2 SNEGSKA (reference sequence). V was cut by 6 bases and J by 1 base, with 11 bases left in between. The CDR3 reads CSARTGGTDTQYF. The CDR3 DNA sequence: TGCAGTGCCCGGACGGGAGGCACAGATACGCAGTATTTT.

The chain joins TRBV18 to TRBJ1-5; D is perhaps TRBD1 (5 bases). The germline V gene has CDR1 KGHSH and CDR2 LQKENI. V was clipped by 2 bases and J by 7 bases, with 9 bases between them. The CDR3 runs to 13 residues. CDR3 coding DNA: TGTGCCAGCTCACCATTGGGGGGACAGCCCCAGCATTTT. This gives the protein CASSPLGGQPQHF.

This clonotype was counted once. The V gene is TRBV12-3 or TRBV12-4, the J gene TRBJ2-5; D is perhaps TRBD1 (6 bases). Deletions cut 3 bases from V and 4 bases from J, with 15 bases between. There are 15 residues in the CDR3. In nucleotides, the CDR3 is TGTGCCAGCAGTTTCGTGGGGGCCCCGGGAGAGACCCAGTACTTC. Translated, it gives CASSFVGAPGETQYF.

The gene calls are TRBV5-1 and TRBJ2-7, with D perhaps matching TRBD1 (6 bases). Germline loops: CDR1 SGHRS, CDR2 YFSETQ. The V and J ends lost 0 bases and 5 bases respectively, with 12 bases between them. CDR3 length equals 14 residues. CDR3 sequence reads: CASSLAPDSNEQYF. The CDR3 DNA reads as TGCGCCAGCAGCTTGGCCCCGGACAGCAACGAGCAGTACTTC.

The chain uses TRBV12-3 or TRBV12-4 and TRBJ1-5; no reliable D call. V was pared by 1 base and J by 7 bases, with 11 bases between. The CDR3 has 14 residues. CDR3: CASSLERVAQPQHF. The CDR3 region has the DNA TGTGCCAGCAGTTTAGAAAGGGTGGCCCAGCCCCAGCATTTT.

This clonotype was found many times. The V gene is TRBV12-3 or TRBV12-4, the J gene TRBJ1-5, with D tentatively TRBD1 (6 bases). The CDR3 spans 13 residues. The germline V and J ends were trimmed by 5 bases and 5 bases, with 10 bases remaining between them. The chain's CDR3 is CASSQQGDQPQHF. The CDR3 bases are TGTGCCAGCAGTCAACAGGGAGATCAGCCCCAGCATTTT.

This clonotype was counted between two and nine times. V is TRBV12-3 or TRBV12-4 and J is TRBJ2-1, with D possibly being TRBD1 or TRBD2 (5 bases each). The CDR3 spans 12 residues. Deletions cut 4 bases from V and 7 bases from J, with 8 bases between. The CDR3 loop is CASSWGWNEQFF. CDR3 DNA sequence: TGTGCCAGCAGTTGGGGGTGGAATGAGCAGTTCTTC.

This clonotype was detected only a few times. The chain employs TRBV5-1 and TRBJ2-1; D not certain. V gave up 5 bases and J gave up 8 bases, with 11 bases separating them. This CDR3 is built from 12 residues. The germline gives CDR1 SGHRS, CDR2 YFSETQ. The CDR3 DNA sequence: TGCGCCAGCAGGGCCGCTACCTATGAGCAGTTCTTC. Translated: CASRAATYEQFF.